This paragraph covers one T cell receptor (beta chain) sequence. TCRdb reprocessed the RT-PCR reads via MiXCR and lists one record per CDR3 protein. In the table there are about a million distinct CDR3 sequences, about 20% of which are singletons. The data were obtained in a study of patients and donors after allogeneic stem cell transplantation. Germline V gene sequence: CDR1 KGHDR, CDR2 SFDVKD. V lost 3 bases to trimming and J lost 4 bases, with 17 bases between them. This CDR3 has 16 residues. The V and J genes are TRBV24-1 and TRBJ2-5; D might be TRBD1 or TRBD2, each matching 6 bases. The sequenced material came from blood, either unsorted or a sorted T cell fraction (not recorded which). The receptor was derived from a human donor who was either an allogeneic HSCT recipient or a stem cell or donor lymphocyte infusion donor (not recorded which). It is not recorded whose cells these are; they may come from a transplant donor. The CDR3 DNA follows: TGTGCCACCAGTGATACCACAGGGAGGAGGCGAGAGACCCAGTACTTC. It is translated as CATSDTTGRRRETQYF.